This TCR beta chain was captured in a study of tumor-infiltrating lymphocytes in oesophageal squamous cell carcinoma. CDR1 ENHRY and CDR2 SYGVKD come from the germline V gene. The CDR3 loop spans 17 amino acids. Trimming at V came to 2 bases and at J to 3 bases, leaving 10 bases not matched to a gene. Ten or more counts support this clonotype. A single record per CDR3 protein comes from TCRdb applying MiXCR to the PCR reads. The repertoire holds around 20,000 distinct CDR3 sequences, with less than 45% as singletons. The sample consisted of normal esophageal tissue next to the tumor. J is TRBJ1-1 and V is TRBV10-3; TRBD1 matches at 9 bases. The sequence came from a male donor with esophageal squamous cell carcinoma. The CDR3 spells CAISERNRGREDTEAFF. The DNA for the CDR3 is TGTGCCATCAGTGAGCGAAACAGGGGGCGCGAGGACACTGAAGCTTTCTTT.